One sample yielded the 2 T cell receptor beta chains listed below, sequenced in a study of blood T cells in healthy people across ages. Together with a sample-barcoded 5' primer, a J-beta primer mix was included in a second PCR lasting about 7 to 12 cycles. Each CDR3 protein is one row after TCRdb ran MiXCR on the 5' RACE reads. The table lists about 580,000 distinct CDR3 sequences, 40% to 55% of them singletons. Sequencing was done on a sample of blood. Source of these receptors: an elderly man in good health.

The chain is built from TRBV21-1 and TRBJ2-3; the table names TRBD2, a call not compared with the DNA. TRBV21-1 is recorded as a pseudogene. The CDR3 is 15 amino acids. The CDR3 DNA reads TGTGCCAGAGCGGGGCGGGCGGGGGAGGCAGATACGCAGTATTTT. This sequence encodes CARAGRAGEADTQYF.

The chain joins TRBV6-5 to TRBJ1-6; D remains unclear. Germline-derived CDR1 and CDR2 are MNHEY and SVGAGI. The V gene lost 0 bases and the J gene lost 7 bases, with 13 bases spanning the gap. The CDR3 runs to 16 residues. The CDR3 is CASSYSSRLGNSPLHF. The CDR3 nucleotides read TGTGCCAGCAGTTACTCGAGCAGGCTAGGGAATTCACCCCTCCACTTT.